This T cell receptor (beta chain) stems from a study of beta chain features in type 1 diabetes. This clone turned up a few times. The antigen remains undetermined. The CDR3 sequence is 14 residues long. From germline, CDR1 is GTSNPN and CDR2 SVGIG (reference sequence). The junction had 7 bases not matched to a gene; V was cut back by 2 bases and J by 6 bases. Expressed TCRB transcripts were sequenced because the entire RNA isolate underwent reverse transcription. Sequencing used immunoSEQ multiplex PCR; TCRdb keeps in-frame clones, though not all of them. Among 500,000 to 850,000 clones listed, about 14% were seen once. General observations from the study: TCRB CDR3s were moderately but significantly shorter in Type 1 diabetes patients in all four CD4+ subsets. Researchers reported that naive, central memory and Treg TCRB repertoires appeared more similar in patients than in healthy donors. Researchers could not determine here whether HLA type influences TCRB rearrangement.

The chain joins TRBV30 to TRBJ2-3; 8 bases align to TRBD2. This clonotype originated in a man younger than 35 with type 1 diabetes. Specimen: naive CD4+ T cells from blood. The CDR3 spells CAWSFAGGSDTQYF. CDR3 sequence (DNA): TGTGCCTGGAGTTTTGCGGGGGGATCGGATACGCAGTATTTT. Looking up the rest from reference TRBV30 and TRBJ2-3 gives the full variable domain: SQTIHQWPATLVQPVGSPLSLECTVEGTSNPNLYWYRQAAGRGLQLLFYSVGIGQISSEVPQNLSASRPQDRQFILSSKKLLLSDSGFYLCAWSFAGGSDTQYFGPGTRLTVL.